The present T cell receptor beta chain was sequenced within a study of T cells in Graves' hyperthyroidism and ophthalmopathy (dated by TCRdb to the late 2010s). Concerning the study at large: Peripheral blood samples were taken at initial diagnosis, before any treatment was given. A discovery cohort of approximately 97 patients, roughly 45 with Graves' ophthalmopathy and approximately 57 with stable Graves' hyperthyroidism, was used to find distinguishing TCR V-J signatures. An independent validation cohort of 18 to 20 hyperthyroidism patients and approximately 17 patients who later progressed to ophthalmopathy tested prospective prediction of ophthalmopathy. The roughly 94 discovery patients were randomly split 7:3 into training and test sets. In addition, the study compared T-cell repertoires in thyroid tissue and in blood from several Graves' hyperthyroidism patients. After sampling, hyperthyroidism patients received methimazole starting at 30 mg daily, and ophthalmopathy patients received high-dose intravenous methylprednisolone. The paper reports TCR Vbeta CDR3 sequencing of 135 peripheral blood samples: under 45 ophthalmopathy, approximately 74 hyperthyroidism and around 17 progressor patients. Study-wide findings and limitations: In cross-validation, a model built on a 13 V-J signature told ophthalmopathy apart from stable hyperthyroidism with roughly 87% sensitivity and 81% to 82% specificity, and in testing the same model reached 80%/75%. No statistical method was used to set the sample size in advance, and investigators knew the group allocation. In validation, the model predicted progression to ophthalmopathy a median of roughly 6.1 months before onset, with approximately 68% sensitivity and 72.22% specificity. Most expanded thyroid clonotypes (frequency above 0.001) were also detected in blood, suggesting blood repertoires may reflect thyroid immune responses.

Here V drops 3 bases and J drops 3 bases, and the junction holds 7 bases not matched to any gene. Spanning cysteine to phenylalanine, the CDR3 consists of 16 amino acids. Just CDR3 DNA is preserved here, 48 bases in frame from base 1. CDR1 and CDR2 are drawn from the germline V gene: KGHDR, SFDVKD. A patient counted as having stable Graves' hyperthyroidism if no progression to ophthalmopathy occurred over 18 months of follow-up. Hyperthyroidism patients were aged 18 to 65 years and newly diagnosed, with disease duration of less than 2 months. Patients with uncontrolled infections, other autoimmune diseases, pregnancy or lactation were excluded. Diagnoses relied on clinical symptoms, serum thyroxine and TRAb, thyroid ultrasound and orbital computed tomography. PBMCs were separated from roughly 10 ml of fresh peripheral blood using Ficoll-Paque density gradient centrifugation. Total RNA was extracted using Trizol reagent, and RNA quality was assessed on an Agilent 2100 Bioanalyzer.

As regards this clonotype: No cognate antigen has been identified for it. No quality values exist for individual bases; no much larger clone is one base distant.

The TCR beta CDR3 regions were amplified from RNA transcripts. For the first round of RT-PCR on the TCR CDR3, the HTBI primer set was used together with the Qiagen OneStep RT-PCR kit. Libraries were constructed in a second round of multiplex PCR, after which size selection and purification were performed. Sequencing of the libraries was done on an Illumina HiSeq2000 using paired-end 100 bp reads. From the authors' description of their analysis: SOAPnuke was used to process the raw data, removing reads that contained adapters or uncalled bases, had a mean Phred below 15, or lacked an exact match to the constant primer or identifier. COPE v1.2.5 was used to merge the high-quality paired reads, and each unique nucleotide sequence was defined as a clonotype. MiTCR v1.1 was used to align clonotypes to the IMGT TRBV, TRBD and TRBJ reference segments. The analysis was restricted to V-J combinations with a frequency above 0.0001, which together covered around 99% of the repertoires. The TCS score was defined as the ratio of F50 (clonal expansion) to E x V (chaos), calculated using BLOSUM62-based TCRdist between CDR3 peptides within each V-J. Welch's t-statistics and random forest reduced fewer than 550 V-J features to 10 to 15, which were used in a naive Bayes classifier (R e1071). TCRdb reprocessed the public reads (quality trimming at Q25 with fastp, clone calling with MiXCR) and kept in-frame beta chains. Every CDR3 protein is listed once, alongside the most common genes and DNA of its rows. It is TCRdb's table, rather than the study itself, that gives the V and J calls and clone size. Here the sample has about 420,000 distinct CDR3 sequences; roughly an eighth occur a single time. The ten largest clonotypes hold less than 6.5% of the sample.

Sequenced material: blood. The receptor's source is a woman aged 18-29 years with Graves' hyperthyroidism. The V gene is TRBV24-1 and the J gene is TRBJ1-1; 9 middle bases align to TRBD1. The nucleotide sequence reads as follows: TGTGCCACCAGTGATGGCGGACAGGGGAGGGACACTGAAGCTTTCTTT. Translated, this is CATSDGGQGRDTEAFF.